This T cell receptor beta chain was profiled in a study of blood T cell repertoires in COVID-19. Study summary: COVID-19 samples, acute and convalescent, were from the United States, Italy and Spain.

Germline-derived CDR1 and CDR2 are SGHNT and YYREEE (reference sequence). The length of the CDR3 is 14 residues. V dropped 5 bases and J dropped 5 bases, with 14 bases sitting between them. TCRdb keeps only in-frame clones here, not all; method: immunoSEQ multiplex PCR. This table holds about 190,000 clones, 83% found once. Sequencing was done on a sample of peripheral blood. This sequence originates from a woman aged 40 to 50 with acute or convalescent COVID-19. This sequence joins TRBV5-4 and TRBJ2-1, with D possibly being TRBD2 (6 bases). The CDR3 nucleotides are TGTGCCAGCAGTTTCGGGACTTTTGACAATGAGCAGTTCTTC. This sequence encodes CASSFGTFDNEQFF.